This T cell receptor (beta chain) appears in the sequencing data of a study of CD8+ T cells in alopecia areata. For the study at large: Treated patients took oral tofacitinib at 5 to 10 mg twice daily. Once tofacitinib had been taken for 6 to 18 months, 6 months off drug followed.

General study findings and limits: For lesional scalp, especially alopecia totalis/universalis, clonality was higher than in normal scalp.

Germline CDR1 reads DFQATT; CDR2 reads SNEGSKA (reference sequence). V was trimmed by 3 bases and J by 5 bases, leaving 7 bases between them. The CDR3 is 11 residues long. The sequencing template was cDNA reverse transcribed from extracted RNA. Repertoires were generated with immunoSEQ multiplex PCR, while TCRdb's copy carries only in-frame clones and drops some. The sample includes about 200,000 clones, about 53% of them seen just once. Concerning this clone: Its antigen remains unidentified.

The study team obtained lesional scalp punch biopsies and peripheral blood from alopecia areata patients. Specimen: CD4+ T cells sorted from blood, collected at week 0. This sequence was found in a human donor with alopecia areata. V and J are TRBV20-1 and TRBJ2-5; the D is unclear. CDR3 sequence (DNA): TGCAGTGCTAGTGTCTTGGAGACCCAGTACTTC. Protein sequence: CSASVLETQYF.